This T cell receptor beta chain was identified in a study of T cells in Graves' hyperthyroidism and ophthalmopathy. This clonotype was seen a handful of times. The antigen remains unidentified. Exclusions: uncontrolled infection, other autoimmune disease, pregnancy, lactation. The diagnostic basis comprised clinical symptoms, serum thyroxine and TRAb, thyroid ultrasound and orbital computed tomography. Study results and caveats: Ophthalmopathy was separated from stable hyperthyroidism by a 13 V-J model.

The V gene lost 0 bases and the J gene lost 1 base, with 10 bases spanning the gap. The germline CDR1 and CDR2 sequences are SGHRS and YFSETQ. The CDR3 is 15 residues long. RNA transcripts provided the source from which TCR beta CDR3 regions were amplified. HTBI primers drove first-round RT-PCR of the TCR CDR3. MiXCR was run by TCRdb on the multiplex PCR reads, yielding one entry per CDR3 protein. The sample lists about 660,000 distinct CDR3 sequences, approximately 42% occurring once. The sequence derives from an adult man with Graves' disease, either hyperthyroidism or ophthalmopathy (not recorded which). V is TRBV5-1 and J is TRBJ1-1; no definite D call. The sample comprised peripheral blood or thyroid tissue (not recorded which). The CDR3 DNA is TGCGCCAGCAGCTTGGTTTTGATGGGGAACACTGAAGCTTTCTTT. Amino acid sequence: CASSLVLMGNTEAFF.